This T cell receptor beta chain was profiled in a study of blood T cell repertoires in COVID-19 (TCRdb year 2020). Broadly, across the study: Samples covering the acute and convalescent phases of COVID-19 were provided by collaborators in the United States, Italy and Spain. The material from the prospective study consisted of cDNA or gDNA derived from T cells, B-cell-depleted T cells, or PBMCs. Samples came from the ongoing ImmuneRACE study (first 160 participants) plus 1,254 subjects from 6 global collaborators. The repertoires were released in a freely available public database meant as a resource for research on the immune response to SARS-CoV-2. Subjects who had been exposed to COVID-19, were actively infected with it, or had recovered from it provided the deeply sampled blood TCRbeta repertoires that made up the dataset. HLA class I and class II types, where available, came from metadata supplied by the sample provider rather than from assay-based typing. Sample metadata almost always included a de-identified subject ID, COVID-19 status, age in years and sex.

TCRbeta CDR3 regions were amplified from genomic DNA using the immunoSEQ Assay, a bias-controlled multiplex PCR. The authors' pipeline ran thus. The number of nucleated cells in each sample was estimated by amplification of reference gene primers within the assay. To quantify the absolute abundance of each unique TCRbeta CDR3 rearrangement, sequence reads were collapsed and filtered. Productive Simpson clonality was computed per sample as the square root of Simpson's diversity index over productive rearrangements. Drawn from immuneACCESS, this table holds only the in-frame rearrangements with V and J called that TCRdb kept. Clones are partly lost; checked studies trace under half to an unresolved V gene and leave the rest unexplained. The V and J calls and clone size come from that table; D and trimming were worked out from the DNA. This sample lists 100,000 or so clones; more than 80% were detected once. Approximately 29% of the sample lies in the top ten.

Whole blood was collected in K2EDTA tubes by collaborating institutions according to the institutions' own protocols. For TCRbeta analysis, collaborators shipped samples as frozen whole blood, isolated PBMCs, or DNA extracted from either of those sample types. Broad study findings and their caveats: The quantity of clinical and demographic metadata differed by source and by participant and was supplied without curation.

In regard to this clone: Its antigen is still unknown. No per-base quality is available; no much larger clone lies one base away.

According to the germline V gene (reference sequence), CDR1 reads SEHNR and CDR2 reads FQNEAQ. V trim: 8 bases; J trim: 1 base; unmatched bases: 4. The cysteine opens and the phenylalanine closes a CDR3 of 13 amino acids. CDR3 DNA only is kept here, 39 bases in frame from base 1. This clonotype originated in a woman older than 75 with acute or convalescent COVID-19. Sample: peripheral blood. The V and J segments used are TRBV7-9 and TRBJ1-1, with 7 junctional bases fitting TRBD1. Here the CDR3 is given as CASDNRGNTEAFF. The DNA reads TGTGCCAGCGACAACAGGGGGAACACTGAAGCTTTCTTT.